This is a list of T cell receptor beta chains from one sample in a study of CD8+ T cells in alopecia areata. The method was immunoSEQ multiplex PCR; TCRdb's version includes in-frame clones alone and lacks a portion of them. The data show a few hundred thousand clones, 66% seen once. The source material was CD4+ T cells sorted from blood, sampled at approximately week 42, from a patient treated with tofacitinib. These receptor sequences come from a human donor with alopecia areata. CDR3s include the opening cysteine and the closing phenylalanine or tryptophan. The order of the fields is J gene, D gene, V gene, clone size, CDR3 length, CDR3 protein, CDR3 DNA. D genes are given only for firm matches. Size tells how often a clone was seen (once, few, many) or the class of an expanded clone, and some rows leave it out.

J: TRBJ2-7; D: -; V: TRBV4-3; size: few; length: 14; CDR3: CASSQEPSSYEQYF; DNA: TGCGCCAGCAGCCAAGAGCCCAGCTCCTACGAGCAGTACTTC
J: TRBJ1-2; D: TRBD1; V: TRBV9; size: -; length: 15; CDR3: CASRTSTGALGGYTF; DNA: TGTGCCAGCAGAACGTCGACAGGGGCCTTGGGAGGCTACACCTTC
J: TRBJ1-2; D: TRBD1; V: TRBV10-3; size: -; length: 13; CDR3: CAITGTDIYGYTF; DNA: TGTGCCATCACCGGGACAGATATCTATGGCTACACCTTC
J: TRBJ2-3; D: -; V: TRBV5-1; size: -; length: 13; CDR3: CASSLEGEATQYF; DNA: TGCGCCAGCAGCTTGGAAGGGGAAGCTACGCAGTATTTT
J: TRBJ1-2; D: -; V: TRBV7-2; size: few; length: 11; CDR3: CASSSNGGYTF; DNA: TGTGCCAGCAGCTCTAACGGTGGCTACACCTTC
J: TRBJ1-1; D: -; V: TRBV4-3; size: -; length: 14; CDR3: CASSQDYGNTEAFF; DNA: TGCGCCAGCAGCCAAGATTATGGTAACACTGAAGCTTTCTTT
J: TRBJ2-3; D: -; V: TRBV9; size: -; length: 14; CDR3: CASSSSATADTQYF; DNA: TGTGCCAGCAGCAGTTCAGCGACAGCAGATACGCAGTATTTT
J: TRBJ1-1; D: -; V: TRBV29-1; size: -; length: 12; CDR3: CSVDSMNTEAFF; DNA: TGCAGCGTTGACAGCATGAACACTGAAGCTTTCTTT
J: TRBJ1-5; D: -; V: TRBV30; size: -; length: 13; CDR3: CAWSVGGSQPQHF; DNA: TGTGCCTGGAGTGTGGGGGGGAGTCAGCCCCAGCATTTT
J: TRBJ1-1; D: TRBD1; V: TRBV28; size: -; length: 15; CDR3: CASSFGDRGLTEAFF; DNA: TGTGCCAGCAGTTTCGGGGACAGGGGGCTGACTGAAGCTTTCTTT
J: TRBJ1-4; D: -; V: TRBV2; size: -; length: 15; CDR3: CASKPFLGVQEKLFF; DNA: TGTGCCAGCAAGCCGTTTTTGGGGGTTCAAGAAAAACTGTTTTTT
J: TRBJ2-3; D: -; V: TRBV5-1; size: -; length: 12; CDR3: CASRPSTDTQYF; DNA: TGCGCCAGCAGACCCAGCACAGATACGCAGTATTTT
J: TRBJ1-5; D: -; V: TRBV9; size: -; length: 15; CDR3: CASSVGSAGGQPQHF; DNA: TGTGCCAGCAGCGTAGGTTCGGCGGGAGGTCAGCCCCAGCATTTT
J: TRBJ2-1; D: -; V: TRBV29-1; size: -; length: 15; CDR3: CSGAGGQISYNEQFF; DNA: TGCAGCGGCGCCGGGGGGCAGATAAGTTACAATGAGCAGTTCTTC
J: TRBJ2-3; D: -; V: TRBV4-1; size: -; length: 14; CDR3: CASSHEQGVDTQYF; DNA: TGCGCCAGCAGCCATGAACAGGGTGTGGATACGCAGTATTTT
J: TRBJ1-1; D: -; V: TRBV6-1; size: few; length: 14; CDR3: CASSFQRGNTEAFF; DNA: TGTGCCAGCAGCTTTCAACGAGGGAACACTGAAGCTTTCTTT
J: TRBJ1-2; D: TRBD1; V: TRBV29-1; size: -; length: 12; CDR3: CSADDRGPGYTF; DNA: TGCAGCGCTGACGACAGGGGACCGGGCTACACCTTC
J: TRBJ2-5; D: -; V: TRBV29-1; size: -; length: 13; CDR3: CSVGQGRGETQYF; DNA: TGCAGCGTTGGGCAAGGCAGGGGCGAGACCCAGTACTTC
J: TRBJ2-6; D: -; V: TRBV6-5; size: -; length: 15; CDR3: CASSLIGSGANVLTF; DNA: TGTGCCAGCAGTCTTATCGGCTCAGGGGCCAACGTCCTGACTTTC
J: TRBJ1-4; D: -; V: TRBV29-1; size: -; length: 12; CDR3: CSGGKKNEKLFF; DNA: TGCAGCGGGGGAAAGAAGAATGAAAAACTGTTTTTT
J: TRBJ2-7; D: -; V: TRBV29-1; size: -; length: 14; CDR3: CSVKMTGNSYEQYF; DNA: TGCAGCGTGAAAATGACTGGAAATTCCTACGAGCAGTACTTC
J: TRBJ1-2; D: TRBD1; V: TRBV30; size: -; length: 10; CDR3: CAWGTGSYTF; DNA: TGTGCCTGGGGGACAGGGAGCTACACCTTC
J: TRBJ2-7; D: TRBD1; V: TRBV6-5; size: -; length: 15; CDR3: CASSYRTGDRYEQYF; DNA: TGTGCCAGCAGTTACCGGACAGGGGACAGATACGAGCAGTACTTC
J: TRBJ1-4; D: -; V: TRBV2; size: -; length: 16; CDR3: CASSRGPRGTNEKLFF; DNA: TGTGCCAGCAGTCGAGGACCAAGGGGAACTAATGAAAAACTGTTTTTT
J: TRBJ1-5; D: -; V: TRBV7-2; size: few; length: 13; CDR3: CASSLGAGKPQHF; DNA: TGTGCCAGCAGCCTCGGAGCCGGTAAGCCCCAGCATTTT
J: TRBJ1-6; D: -; V: TRBV5-1; size: few; length: 15; CDR3: CASSFSSSYDSPLHF; DNA: TGCGCCAGCAGCTTCTCGAGCTCCTATGATTCACCCCTCCACTTT
J: TRBJ2-3; D: -; V: TRBV29-1; size: few; length: 12; CDR3: CSVEGGGDTQYF; DNA: TGCAGCGTTGAAGGGGGCGGCGATACGCAGTATTTT
J: TRBJ1-4; D: -; V: TRBV20-1; size: -; length: 11; CDR3: CSLRAREKLFF; DNA: TGCAGTCTCAGGGCGCGGGAAAAACTGTTTTTT
J: TRBJ1-4; D: -; V: TRBV20-1; size: -; length: 11; CDR3: CSARGQEKLFF; DNA: TGCAGTGCTAGGGGACAAGAAAAACTGTTTTTT
J: TRBJ1-2; D: -; V: TRBV6-5; size: -; length: 13; CDR3: CASSRDLVYGYTF; DNA: TGTGCCAGCAGCCGGGACCTGGTCTATGGCTACACCTTC
J: TRBJ2-7; D: -; V: TRBV2; size: -; length: 14; CDR3: CASSVRGHSYEQYF; DNA: TGTGCCAGCAGTGTTCGGGGCCACTCCTACGAGCAGTACTTC
J: TRBJ1-2; D: TRBD1; V: TRBV19; size: -; length: 15; CDR3: CASSPGTGRGHGYTF; DNA: TGTGCCAGTAGTCCAGGGACAGGGAGAGGACATGGCTACACCTTC
J: TRBJ2-3; D: -; V: TRBV13; size: few; length: 14; CDR3: CASRSTAAADTQYF; DNA: TGTGCCAGCAGATCGACTGCAGCTGCAGATACGCAGTATTTT
J: TRBJ2-3; D: -; V: TRBV5-1; size: -; length: 11; CDR3: CAIPGADTQYF; DNA: TGCGCCATTCCGGGGGCAGATACGCAGTATTTT
J: TRBJ2-2; D: -; V: TRBV30; size: -; length: 11; CDR3: CARGIPGELFF; DNA: TGTGCCAGAGGAATCCCCGGGGAGCTGTTTTTT
J: TRBJ1-5; D: -; V: TRBV30; size: -; length: 11; CDR3: CAWSVGTSQHF; DNA: TGTGCCTGGAGTGTAGGCACGTCCCAGCATTTT
J: TRBJ1-6; D: -; V: TRBV6-1; size: few; length: 16; CDR3: CASSEDPSGRDSPLHF; DNA: TGTGCCAGCAGTGAAGACCCTTCAGGGAGGGATTCACCCCTCCACTTT
J: TRBJ2-7; D: -; V: TRBV11-2; size: -; length: 14; CDR3: CASSAVSGEYEQYF; DNA: TGTGCCAGCAGCGCTGTTAGTGGGGAGTACGAGCAGTACTTC
J: TRBJ1-2; D: TRBD1; V: TRBV18; size: once; length: 14; CDR3: CASSPRTGGDGYTF; DNA: TGTGCCAGCTCCCCCAGGACAGGGGGAGACGGCTACACCTTC
J: TRBJ2-7; D: TRBD1; V: TRBV29-1; size: -; length: 16; CDR3: CSVSNLAGTGGNEQYF; DNA: TGCAGCGTCTCTAACCTAGCCGGGACAGGGGGCAACGAGCAGTACTTC
J: TRBJ2-1; D: TRBD2; V: TRBV28; size: -; length: 15; CDR3: CASSLRGGSYNEQFF; DNA: TGTGCCAGCAGTTTACGGGGGGGATCCTACAATGAGCAGTTCTTC
J: TRBJ2-7; D: -; V: TRBV7-8; size: -; length: 13; CDR3: CASSLDIAGEQYF; DNA: TGTGCCAGCAGCTTAGATATTGCCGGCGAGCAGTACTTC
J: TRBJ2-1; D: -; V: TRBV2; size: -; length: 14; CDR3: CASKEGGPRNEQFF; DNA: TGTGCCAGCAAGGAGGGGGGGCCGAGGAATGAGCAGTTCTTC
J: TRBJ2-1; D: TRBD2; V: TRBV7-2; size: many; length: 14; CDR3: CASSTGRGIGEQFF; DNA: TGTGCCAGCAGCACCGGGCGGGGGATTGGTGAGCAGTTCTTC
J: TRBJ2-7; D: -; V: TRBV7-2; size: -; length: 14; CDR3: CASSSNRAAYEQYF; DNA: TGTGCCAGCAGCTCTAACAGGGCGGCCTACGAGCAGTACTTC